This TCR beta chain was identified during a study of a mutant IDH1 vaccine in newly diagnosed glioma. Comments on this clone: The antigen is undetermined.

V lost 3 bases to trimming and J lost 4 bases; unmatched junction nucleotides: 15. The CDR3 is 17 residues long. Germline V gene sequence: CDR1 GTSNPN, CDR2 SVGIG (reference sequence). Noted time point: week 11, during vaccination. Every vaccination contained 300 ug of the mutant IDH1 20-mer peptide and was paired with topical imiquimod. In every donor, the tumor was a new WHO grade 3 or 4 IDH1-mutant, ATRX-lost astrocytoma. Repertoires were generated with immunoSEQ multiplex PCR, while TCRdb's copy carries only in-frame clones and drops some. The sample records under 40,000 clones, under 80% being singletons.

The TCR originated in a man younger than 45 with glioma. The sequenced sample was PBMCs, obtained from a glioma patient whose treatment included an IDH1 peptide vaccine. The V call is TRBV30, the J call TRBJ1-5, with TRBD1 matching 7 bases. CDR3 in amino acids: CAWSDKKGQVLNQPQHF. The CDR3 DNA reads TGTGCCTGGAGCGACAAAAAAGGACAGGTACTAAATCAGCCCCAGCATTTT. Supplemented by reference TRBV30 and TRBJ1-5, the full variable domain reads SQTIHQWPATLVQPVGSPLSLECTVEGTSNPNLYWYRQAAGRGLQLLFYSVGIGQISSEVPQNLSASRPQDRQFILSSKKLLLSDSGFYLCAWSDKKGQVLNQPQHFGDGTRLSIL.